Described below is a single T cell receptor (beta chain) sequence and its context. Its antigen is as yet unknown. This entry belongs to a study of T cell repertoires in cytomegalovirus infection. The study's findings and limits: In two of eight donors, the top clonotype was HLA-C-restricted CMV-specific.

Germline V gene sequence: CDR1 MNHNY, CDR2 SVGAGI (reference sequence). This CDR3 is built from 19 residues. Deletions cut 5 bases from V and 0 bases from J, with 24 bases between. MiXCR was run by TCRdb on the reads, yielding one entry per CDR3 protein. The sample has some 920,000 distinct CDR3 sequences, 31% seen once. Sequences were derived from cultured CD8+ T cells from PBMCs, sampled from culture after CMV antigen stimulation. The clonotype was recovered from a human donor in good health (CMV status not recorded). Some clones in this sample may be carry-over from other donors' samples. V usage is TRBV6-6 and J usage is TRBJ2-3, with a possible D match to TRBD1 (6 bases). The chain's CDR3 is CASSERVATRQDSTDTQYF. The CDR3 coding sequence is TGTGCCAGCAGTGAGCGAGTGGCGACCCGACAGGATAGCACAGATACGCAGTATTTT.